One and the same sample provided the 32 T cell receptor beta chains below, sequenced in a study of T cell responses to AZD1222 COVID-19 vaccine. Assay: immunoSEQ multiplex PCR; the TCRdb copy retains only in-frame clones and omits some. The sample shows some 150,000 clones, 80% to 85% of them seen only once. This specimen consisted of peripheral blood, obtained on day 0 of MenACWY control vaccination. The receptors were sampled from an adult in good health.

In its sample, this clone was seen a few times. The chain couples TRBV19 to TRBJ2-2; possible D gene TRBD1, 6 bases. V was trimmed by 5 bases and J by 6 bases, leaving 13 bases between them. CDR1 LNHDA and CDR2 SQIVND come from the germline V gene (reference sequence). There are 14 residues in the CDR3. CDR3 sequence reads: CASSDLNRAGELFF. Written as DNA, the CDR3 is TGTGCCAGTAGTGATCTAAACAGGGCCGGGGAGCTGTTTTTT.

With respect to this clone: One end of the junction varies from germline; a read error may be responsible. This chain joins TRBV27 and TRBJ1-5; D is unresolved. The CDR3 sequence is 13 residues long. Germline V gene sequence: CDR1 MNHEY, CDR2 SMNVEV (reference sequence). The CDR3 loop is CVTSSRRDQPQHF. The CDR3 DNA follows: TGCGTTACTTCCTCGAGGAGGGATCAGCCCCAGCATTTT.

This clone was counted a single time. The chain couples TRBV6-5 to TRBJ1-4; no firm D call. The ends were cut back, 11 bases at V and 8 bases at J, with 24 bases in the middle. There are 15 residues in the CDR3. Germline V gene data show CDR1 as MNHEY and CDR2 as SVGAGI. CDR3 in DNA: TGTGCCGCCGCGCTGGAGCATTTTGGTAGCGAAAAACTGTTTTTT. Protein: CAAALEHFGSEKLFF.

The chain has TRBV10-3 and TRBJ2-1, with 7 bases fitting TRBD1. This CDR3 is 15 amino acids long. J gave up 7 bases and V 5 bases, and 11 bases lay outside the gene matches. CDR1 ENHRY and CDR2 SYGVKD come from the germline V gene. In nucleotides, the CDR3 is TGTGCCATCAGTACCGGGGCCCTGGACAGGAATGAGCAGTTCTTC. It codes for CAISTGALDRNEQFF.

The chain has TRBV5-8 and TRBJ1-1; D is unclear. The germline V gene has CDR1 SGHTS and CDR2 YDEGEE. This CDR3 has 13 amino acids. Trimming cost V 2 bases and J 3 bases, with 8 bases left between them. Here the CDR3 reads CASSLDPYTEAFF. Here the CDR3 DNA reads TGTGCCAGCAGCTTAGATCCCTACACTGAAGCTTTCTTT.

This sequence joins TRBV5-4 and TRBJ2-1, with unresolved D. With 4 bases removed from V and 5 bases from J, the gap between germline ends came to 10 bases. The CDR3 totals 13 residues. Germline CDR1 is SGHNT and CDR2 is YYREEE (reference sequence). Written as DNA, the CDR3 is TGTGCCAGCAGCGCCGACCCGAACAATGAGCAGTTCTTC. Encoded protein: CASSADPNNEQFF.

This clone was counted between two and nine times. The gene calls are TRBV9 and TRBJ2-3; D call uncertain. Germline lookup yields CDR1 SGDLS and CDR2 YYNGEE. Trimming pared 0 bases from V and 1 base from J, leaving 9 bases between. The CDR3 is made up of 15 amino acids. CDR3 nucleotide sequence: TGTGCCAGCAGCGTAGAACGGGTCGGCACAGATACGCAGTATTTT. Translating gives CASSVERVGTDTQYF. Full variable domain (outside the CDR3, taken from reference TRBV9 and TRBJ2-3): DSGVTQTPKHLITATGQRVTLRCSPRSGDLSVYWYQQSLDQGLQFLIQYYNGEERAKGNILERFSAQQFPDLHSELNLSSLELGDSALYFCASSVERVGTDTQYFGPGTRLTVL.

Concerning this clone itself: The junction differs from germline at one of its ends, possibly a read error. The chain links TRBV5-5 to TRBJ1-6; 9 bases map to TRBD1. CDR3 length: 15 residues. Germline values: CDR1 SGHKS, CDR2 YYEKEE (reference sequence). This CDR3 is CASSLGTGPNSPLHF. CDR3 coding DNA: TGTGCCAGCAGTTTGGGGACAGGGCCTAATTCACCCCTCCACTTT.

The chain carries TRBV11-2 and TRBJ2-2; D is uncertain. From germline, CDR1 is SGHAT and CDR2 FQNNGV. Trimming removed 3 bases at V and 3 bases at J, with 5 bases between. The CDR3 has 13 amino acids. CDR3 in DNA: TGTGCCAGCAGCTTCCCTGACACCGGGGAGCTGTTTTTT. Translation gives CASSFPDTGELFF. Looking up the rest from reference TRBV11-2 and TRBJ2-2 gives the full variable domain: EAGVAQSPRYKIIEKRQSVAFWCNPISGHATLYWYQQILGQGPKLLIQFQNNGVVDDSQLPKDRFSAERLKGVDSTLKIQPAKLEDSAVYLCASSFPDTGELFFGEGSRLTVL.

V usage is TRBV12-5 and J usage is TRBJ2-2; D is unclear. V was trimmed by 6 bases and J by 6 bases, leaving 11 bases between them. The CDR3 totals 13 residues. The germline V gene encodes CDR1 LGHNT and CDR2 FRNRAP. CDR3: CASGMDRSGELFF. CDR3 nucleotides: TGTGCTAGTGGGATGGACCGGTCCGGGGAGCTGTTTTTT.

This clone was seen once. This chain joins TRBV4-1 and TRBJ2-5, with 8 bases identical to TRBD1. The V and J ends lost 4 bases and 0 bases, in that order; junction bases with no gene match: 7. There are 16 residues in the CDR3. The germline gives CDR1 MGHRA, CDR2 YSYEKL. The chain's CDR3 is CASSPGGRTYQETQYF. The CDR3 nucleotides read TGCGCCAGCAGCCCAGGGGGCAGAACGTACCAAGAGACCCAGTACTTC.

The chain uses TRBV5-6 and TRBJ1-2, with 9 bases that match TRBD1. Germline assignment: CDR1 SGHDT and CDR2 YYEEEE. This CDR3 spans 14 amino acids. The ends lost 4 bases at V and 7 bases at J; junction bases unmatched: 8. CDR3 in DNA: TGTGCCAGCAGCGTAACGGACAGGGGAGGTGGCTACACCTTC. This codes for CASSVTDRGGGYTF.

The rearrangement uses TRBV29-1 and TRBJ1-2; D is uncertain. Germline CDR1 SQVTM, CDR2 ANQGSEA. V lost 7 bases and J 2 bases, leaving 11 bases between the germline ends. The CDR3 has 12 amino acids. CDR3 DNA: TGCAGCGCTCACACAGTAAACTATGGCTACACCTTC. Its protein product is CSAHTVNYGYTF.

The CDR3 region is CASSQPTGHNEQFF. The CDR3 DNA reads as TGTGCCAGCAGCCAACCCACAGGGCACAATGAGCAGTTCTTC. The chain has TRBV14 and TRBJ2-1, with D possibly TRBD1 on 6 matching bases. Looked up from germline, CDR1 is SGHDN and CDR2 is FVKESK. V was shortened by 2 bases and J by 5 bases, with 10 bases between the two germline ends. The CDR3 covers 14 residues.

The gene calls are TRBV10-3 and TRBJ2-3; 7 bases match TRBD2. The length of the CDR3 is 14 residues. V was clipped by 8 bases and J by 2 bases; unmatched bases: 7. CDR1 ENHRY and CDR2 SYGVKD come from the germline V gene. The CDR3 here is CAIAGLGNTDTQYF. CDR3 coding DNA: TGTGCCATCGCCGGACTAGGGAACACAGATACGCAGTATTTT.

This clone appeared a few times. The CDR3 DNA reads as TGTGCCAGCAGCCCTGGACAGGGAAGGAAGGGCTACACCTTC. Encoded protein: CASSPGQGRKGYTF. J is TRBJ1-2 and V is TRBV5-6; 8 bases align to TRBD1. The length of the CDR3 is 14 residues. The germline V gene encodes CDR1 SGHDT and CDR2 YYEEEE. The J segment lost 8 bases and the V segment lost 4 bases, leaving 10 bases of the junction unmatched.

The rearrangement uses TRBV6-5 and TRBJ2-5; 7 nucleotides line up with TRBD2. The CDR3 loop spans 14 amino acids. With V trimmed by 6 bases and J by 4 bases, 8 bases remained unmatched. Germline CDR1 MNHEY, CDR2 SVGAGI. The CDR3, as DNA: TGTGCCAGCAGAAATGGGGACTACGCAGAGACCCAGTACTTC. Translating gives CASRNGDYAETQYF.

The V call is TRBV4-1, the J call TRBJ1-4; D unresolved. V was cut by 4 bases and J by 0 bases, with 12 bases left in between. The CDR3 is 16 residues long. Germline V gives CDR1 MGHRA, CDR2 YSYEKL. The CDR3 nucleotides read TGCGCCAGCAGCCTAAGTGGGCAGGCAACTAATGAAAAACTGTTTTTT. Protein product: CASSLSGQATNEKLFF.

The CDR3 here is CASSSGTLNTEAFF. The CDR3, as DNA: TGCGCCAGCAGCTCCGGGACACTAAACACTGAAGCTTTCTTT. The chain has TRBV5-1 and TRBJ1-1; possible D gene TRBD1, 6 bases. The CDR3 has 14 residues. CDR1 and CDR2 (germline): SGHRS, YFSETQ. V was clipped by 3 bases and J by 2 bases, with 11 bases between them. Full variable domain (rest looked up from reference TRBV5-1 and TRBJ1-1): KAGVTQTPRYLIKTRGQQVTLSCSPISGHRSVSWYQQTPGQGLQFLFEYFSETQRNKGNFPGRFSGRQFSNSRSEMNVSTLELGDSALYLCASSSGTLNTEAFFGQGTRLTVV.

CDR3 sequence: CASSISSGVPYNEQFF. The CDR3 DNA reads as TGTGCCAGTAGTATATCTAGCGGTGTACCCTACAATGAGCAGTTCTTC. The chain employs TRBV19 and TRBJ2-1, with 7 bases identical to TRBD2. The CDR3 loop spans 16 amino acids. Trimming cost V 2 bases and J 2 bases; bases outside gene matches: 6. The germline V gene encodes CDR1 LNHDA and CDR2 SQIVND (reference sequence).

V is TRBV12-3 or TRBV12-4 and J is TRBJ2-4; unclear D gene. The V end lost 6 bases, the J end lost 9 bases, and 12 bases lay between the germline ends. This CDR3 region has 12 residues. The CDR3 region is CASSTQLGIQYF. In DNA form, the CDR3 reads TGTGCCAGCAGCACCCAGCTAGGCATTCAGTACTTC.

The chain employs TRBV24-1 and TRBJ1-2, with a possible D match to TRBD1 (6 bases). There are 13 residues in the CDR3. The ends were cut back, 2 bases at V and 7 bases at J, with 10 bases in the middle. The germline CDR1 and CDR2 sequences are KGHDR and SFDVKD. CDR3 bases: TGTGCCACCAGTGATTCGGGGGGCCCTGGCTACACCTTC. Its protein is CATSDSGGPGYTF.

This rearrangement joins TRBV19 to TRBJ1-1; 7 bases align to TRBD1. The CDR3 length is 15 residues. Trimming took 6 bases from V and 4 from J; bases not matched to a gene: 11. The germline V gene has CDR1 LNHDA and CDR2 SQIVND (reference sequence). In DNA form, the CDR3 reads TGTGCCAGTAGCACTTTGACAGGGAGGGGCACTGAAGCTTTCTTT. This gives the protein CASSTLTGRGTEAFF. Using reference TRBV19 and TRBJ1-1 for the parts outside the CDR3, the full variable domain is DGGITQSPKYLFRKEGQNVTLSCEQNLNHDAMYWYRQDPGQGLRLIYYSQIVNDFQKGDIAEGYSVSREKKESFPLTVTSAQKNPTAFYLCASSTLTGRGTEAFFGQGTRLTVV.

V usage is TRBV3-1 (or the pseudogene TRBV3-2) and J usage is TRBJ2-7; D unclear. This CDR3 comprises 12 residues. The V and J ends lost 4 bases and 4 bases respectively, with 8 bases between them. The germline V gene has CDR1 LGHDT and CDR2 YNNKEL (reference sequence). The CDR3 sequence: CASSLLGYEQYF. The CDR3 region has the DNA TGTGCCAGCAGCCTCTTGGGGTACGAGCAGTACTTC.

The chain joins TRBV10-3 to TRBJ2-2; 8 nucleotides match TRBD1. Unmatched junction bases numbered 7, after V lost 6 bases and J lost 7 bases. CDR3 size: 14 residues. CDR1 ENHRY and CDR2 SYGVKD come from the germline V gene. The CDR3, as DNA: TGTGCCATCAGCTCAGGACAGGGCGGCGGGGAGCTGTTTTTT. Translation: CAISSGQGGGELFF.

The chain combines TRBV5-1 with TRBJ1-1; possibly TRBD1 for D (6 bases). The ends were cut back, 0 bases at V and 10 bases at J, with 19 bases in the middle. The CDR3 consists of 15 residues. CDR1 SGHRS and CDR2 YFSETQ come from the germline V gene. CDR3 sequence reads: CASSLGEGVRKAAFF. The CDR3 DNA sequence: TGCGCCAGCAGCTTGGGAGAGGGGGTAAGGAAGGCAGCTTTCTTT. The full variable domain, in which reference TRBV5-1 and TRBJ1-1 provide the parts outside the CDR3, is KAGVTQTPRYLIKTRGQQVTLSCSPISGHRSVSWYQQTPGQGLQFLFEYFSETQRNKGNFPGRFSGRQFSNSRSEMNVSTLELGDSALYLCASSLGEGVRKAAFFGQGTRLTVV.

About this clone: This sample also contains other DNA sequences that code for the same CDR3. This chain connects TRBV6-5 to TRBJ1-1; possibly TRBD1 for D (6 bases). Germline V gene sequence: CDR1 MNHEY, CDR2 SVGAGI. This CDR3 contains 14 residues. Trimming stripped 0 bases from V and 1 base from J, with 6 bases between. The CDR3 loop is CASSYSTGNTEAFF. The CDR3, as DNA: TGTGCCAGCAGTTACTCGACAGGGAACACTGAAGCTTTCTTT.

This chain connects TRBV12-3 or TRBV12-4 to TRBJ1-5; D is perhaps TRBD1 (5 bases). V lost 7 bases to trimming and J lost 6 bases, with 10 bases between them. The CDR3 sequence is 12 residues long. The CDR3 nucleotides are TGTGCCAGCACTCAGGGCGGTCAGCCCCAGCATTTT. It is translated as CASTQGGQPQHF.

This clone was detected only a few times. The J gene is TRBJ2-2, the V gene TRBV5-4; TRBD1 aligns across 7 bases. Germline V gene sequence: CDR1 SGHNT, CDR2 YYREEE (reference sequence). The CDR3 runs to 15 residues. Unmatched junction bases numbered 5, after V lost 6 bases and J lost 0 bases. DNA for the CDR3: TGTGCCAGCACCCGGGACAGTCCGAACACCGGGGAGCTGTTTTTT. This sequence encodes CASTRDSPNTGELFF.

A single count supports this clone. The chain uses TRBV5-4 and TRBJ2-2; D ambiguous. The CDR3 has 14 amino acids. Germline loops: CDR1 SGHNT, CDR2 YYREEE (reference sequence). Trimming cost V 0 bases and J 3 bases, with 6 bases left between them. The DNA for the CDR3 is TGTGCCAGCAGCTTGGATCAGCACACCGGGGAGCTGTTTTTT. The encoded protein is CASSLDQHTGELFF.

V gene TRBV3-1 (or the pseudogene TRBV3-2) combines with J gene TRBJ2-2, with 11 bases fitting TRBD2. CDR3 length: 16 amino acids. Trimming took 3 bases from V and 8 from J; bases not matched to a gene: 8. The germline V gene has CDR1 LGHDT and CDR2 YNNKEL (reference sequence). CDR3 sequence: CASSQGRLAGFGELFF. As DNA, the CDR3 is TGTGCCAGCAGCCAGGGGAGACTAGCGGGGTTTGGGGAGCTGTTTTTT.

V and J are TRBV28 and TRBJ1-5; D is unresolved. With 6 bases removed from V and 2 bases from J, the gap between germline ends came to 14 bases. CDR1 is MDHEN, CDR2 SYDVKM, per germline. This CDR3 has 15 amino acids. CDR3 bases: TGTGCCAGCAGAAAGGGTAGCGACGGCAATCAGCCCCAGCATTTT. Translating gives CASRKGSDGNQPQHF.